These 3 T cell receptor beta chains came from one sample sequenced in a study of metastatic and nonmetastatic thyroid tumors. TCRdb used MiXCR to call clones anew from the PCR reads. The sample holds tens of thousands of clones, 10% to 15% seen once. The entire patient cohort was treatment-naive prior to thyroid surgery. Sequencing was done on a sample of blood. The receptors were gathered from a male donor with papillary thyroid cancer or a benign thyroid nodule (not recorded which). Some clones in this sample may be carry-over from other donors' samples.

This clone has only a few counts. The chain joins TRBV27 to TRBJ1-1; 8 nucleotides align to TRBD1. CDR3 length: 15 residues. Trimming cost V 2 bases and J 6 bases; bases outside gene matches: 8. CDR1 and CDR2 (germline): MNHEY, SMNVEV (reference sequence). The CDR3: CASSLLQTGEAEAFF. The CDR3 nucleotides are TGTGCCAGCAGTTTACTCCAGACAGGGGAGGCTGAAGCTTTCTTT.

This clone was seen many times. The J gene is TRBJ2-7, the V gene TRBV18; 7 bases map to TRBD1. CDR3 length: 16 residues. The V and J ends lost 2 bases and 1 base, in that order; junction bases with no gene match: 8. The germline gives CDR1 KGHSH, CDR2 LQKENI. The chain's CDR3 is CASSPWTGALSYEQYF. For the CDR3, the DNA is TGTGCCAGCTCACCATGGACAGGAGCACTGTCCTACGAGCAGTACTTC.

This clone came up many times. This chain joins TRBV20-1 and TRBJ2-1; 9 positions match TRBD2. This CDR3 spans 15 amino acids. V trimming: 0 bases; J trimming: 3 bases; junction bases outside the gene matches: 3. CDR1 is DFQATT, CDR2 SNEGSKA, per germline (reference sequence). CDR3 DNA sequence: TGCAGTGCTAGAGATCCTAGCGGGGTCTACAATGAGCAGTTCTTC. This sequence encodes CSARDPSGVYNEQFF.